This is a list of T cell receptor beta chains from one sample in a study of OX40 agonist ivuxolimab in advanced cancers. Profiling relied on immunoSEQ multiplex PCR, and the TCRdb table lists in-frame clones only, not all of them. The table lists roughly 71,000 clones, around 90% of them singletons. Sequencing used CD4+ or CD8+ T cells sorted from blood, obtained in a trial of the OX40 agonist ivuxolimab. The receptors stem from an adult with an advanced solid tumor such as melanoma, head and neck, liver or kidney cancer. Both conserved end residues are part of each CDR3. The D gene is left open where the match is weak. Rows may omit the clone size; those that give it use once, few, many or a size class.

j_gene | d_gene | v_gene | abundance | CDR3aa | CDR3nt
TRBJ2-7 | NA | TRBV5-5 | NA | CASSSFFGDEQYF | TGTGCCAGCAGCTCTTTTTTCGGCGACGAGCAGTACTTC
TRBJ2-5 | NA | TRBV27 | NA | CASSLLGGLETQYF | TGTGCCAGCAGTTTATTGGGGGGACTCGAGACCCAGTACTTC
TRBJ1-1 | TRBD1 | TRBV27 | NA | CASRVTGGTEAFF | TGTGCCAGCAGGGTTACAGGGGGCACTGAAGCTTTCTTT
TRBJ2-3 | TRBD1 | TRBV7-9 | NA | CASNLQGTDTQYF | TGTGCCAGCAACCTACAGGGGACAGATACGCAGTATTTT
TRBJ2-3 | NA | TRBV28 | NA | CAGRSGTSTDTQYF | TGTGCCGGACGGTCGGGAACTAGCACAGATACGCAGTATTTT
TRBJ2-2 | NA | TRBV7-9 | NA | CASSLNSVGELFF | TGTGCCAGCAGCTTAAATTCGGTCGGGGAGCTGTTTTTT
TRBJ1-3 | NA | TRBV5-1 | NA | CASRLGGIGSGNTIYF | TGCGCCAGCCGGTTGGGTGGGATCGGCTCTGGAAACACCATATATTTT
TRBJ1-2 | NA | TRBV7-2 | NA | CASSSLAGLFYGYTF | TGTGCCAGCAGCTCCCTGGCAGGGCTCTTCTATGGCTACACCTTC
TRBJ2-1 | TRBD2 | TRBV4-2 | NA | CASSQFYVAGGPPYNEQFF | TGTGCCAGCAGCCAATTTTATGTAGCGGGGGGCCCCCCCTACAATGAGCAGTTCTTC
TRBJ1-6 | NA | TRBV7-9 | NA | CASSSGSIGSPLHF | TGTGCCAGCAGCTCAGGGAGCATAGGGTCACCCCTCCACTTT
TRBJ1-5 | NA | TRBV6-6 | NA | CASRLPGGNQPQHF | TGTGCCAGCAGACTTCCGGGGGGCAATCAGCCCCAGCATTTT
TRBJ2-7 | TRBD2 | TRBV11-2 | NA | CASSLRTSGGRSSYEQYF | TGTGCCAGCAGCTTACGGACTAGCGGGGGCCGAAGCTCCTACGAGCAGTACTTC
TRBJ2-2 | NA | TRBV5-1 | NA | CASSSTGRGTGELFF | TGCGCCAGCAGCTCGACAGGGCGGGGAACCGGGGAGCTGTTTTTT
TRBJ2-5 | NA | TRBV5-1 | NA | CASSLGRAEETQYF | TGCGCCAGCAGCTTGGGGCGGGCGGAAGAGACCCAGTACTTC
TRBJ2-5 | NA | TRBV4-2 | NA | CASSLGDSETQYF | TGTGCCAGCAGCCTCGGGGACTCAGAGACCCAGTACTTC
TRBJ1-1 | NA | TRBV29-1 | NA | CSAPGRSNTEAFF | TGCAGCGCCCCCGGACGGTCGAACACTGAAGCTTTCTTT
TRBJ1-2 | NA | TRBV28 | once | CASSLYRASSF | TGTGCCAGCAGTTTATACAGGGCCAGCTCCTTC
TRBJ2-7 | NA | TRBV6-5 | NA | CASSYGQGIHEQYF | TGTGCCAGCAGTTACGGTCAGGGTATTCACGAGCAGTACTTC
TRBJ1-4 | NA | TRBV10-1 | NA | CASSPGTVNEKLFF | TGCGCCAGCAGTCCCGGGACGGTGAATGAAAAACTGTTTTTT
TRBJ2-3 | TRBD2 | TRBV19 | NA | CASSTGTSGMVDTQYF | TGTGCCAGTAGCACCGGGACTAGCGGGATGGTGGATACGCAGTATTTT
TRBJ1-6 | NA | TRBV6-5 | NA | CASSYSPTEYNSPLHF | TGTGCCAGCAGTTACTCTCCAACGGAATATAATTCACCCCTCCACTTT
TRBJ1-5 | NA | TRBV28 | NA | CASSSTRDGTNQPQHF | TGTGCCAGCAGTTCTACCCGGGACGGAACCAATCAGCCCCAGCATTTT
TRBJ2-3 | NA | TRBV5-6 | once | CASSLVGSTDTQYF | TGTGCCAGCAGCTTAGTCGGAAGCACAGATACGCAGTATTTT
TRBJ2-3 | NA | TRBV7-2 | NA | CASSFDGEGTDTQYF | TGTGCCAGCAGCTTTGACGGGGAGGGCACAGATACGCAGTATTTT
TRBJ1-2 | TRBD1 | TRBV19 | NA | CASRGTGTFGGYTF | TGTGCCAGTAGAGGGACAGGGACCTTTGGTGGCTACACCTTC
TRBJ2-5 | TRBD2 | TRBV18 | NA | CASSPPGAGEGETQYF | TGTGCCAGCTCACCACCAGGGGCGGGAGAAGGGGAGACCCAGTACTTC
TRBJ2-7 | TRBD2 | TRBV6-1 | NA | CASSPPWRGKGEQYF | TGTGCCAGCAGCCCCCCTTGGCGGGGGAAAGGGGAGCAGTACTTC
TRBJ2-1 | NA | TRBV4-1 | NA | CASSQGAKFPEAYNEQFF | TGCGCCAGCAGCCAGGGGGCAAAATTTCCTGAAGCCTACAATGAGCAGTTCTTC
TRBJ1-2 | NA | TRBV5-6 | NA | CASSLTVNYGYTF | TGTGCCAGCAGCTTGACAGTTAACTATGGCTACACCTTC
TRBJ2-5 | TRBD2 | TRBV11-3 | NA | CASSPAGGSSETQYF | TGTGCCAGCAGCCCGGCTGGCGGGAGTTCGGAGACCCAGTACTTC
TRBJ2-3 | NA | TRBV5-1 | NA | CASSWEPKSTDTQYF | TGCGCCAGCAGCTGGGAACCCAAAAGCACAGATACGCAGTATTTT
TRBJ2-5 | NA | TRBV18 | NA | CASSPPRYPQETQYF | TGTGCCAGCTCACCACCGCGATATCCCCAAGAGACCCAGTACTTC
TRBJ2-6 | NA | TRBV28 | once | CASIHGRLSGANVLTF | TGTGCCAGCATCCACGGACGGCTCTCTGGGGCCAACGTCCTGACTTTC
TRBJ2-3 | TRBD2 | TRBV5-1 | NA | CASSLSGSIADTQYF | TGCGCCAGCAGCCTTAGCGGGAGTATAGCAGATACGCAGTATTTT
TRBJ2-2 | TRBD1 | TRBV9 | once | CASSVVDRTGELFF | TGTGCCAGCAGCGTAGTGGACAGGACCGGGGAGCTGTTTTTT
TRBJ2-1 | TRBD2 | TRBV7-2 | NA | CASSYDLAGGYNEQFF | TGTGCCAGCAGTTACGATTTAGCGGGGGGGTACAATGAGCAGTTCTTC
TRBJ1-1 | NA | TRBV2 | few | CASTKDSNTEAFF | TGTGCCAGCACCAAGGACAGTAACACTGAAGCTTTCTTT
TRBJ2-2 | NA | TRBV11-3 | NA | CASSFTLTGELFF | TGTGCCAGCAGCTTTACCCTCACCGGGGAGCTGTTTTTT
TRBJ2-1 | NA | TRBV5-6 | NA | CASSLGVNEQFF | TGTGCCAGCAGCTTGGGGGTCAATGAGCAGTTCTTC
TRBJ2-7 | NA | TRBV27 | NA | CATCPRLPCWYEQYF | TGTGCCACCTGCCCCCGACTACCCTGTTGGTACGAGCAGTACTTC
TRBJ2-2 | TRBD2 | TRBV27 | NA | CASSLAQAGGLTGELFF | TGTGCCAGCAGTTTAGCCCAAGCGGGGGGGCTGACCGGGGAGCTGTTTTTT
TRBJ2-3 | TRBD2 | TRBV7-9 | NA | CASSMGLDADTQYF | TGTGCCAGCAGCATGGGACTAGATGCAGATACGCAGTATTTT
TRBJ2-3 | NA | TRBV6-6 | NA | CASSYGGSSGTDTQYF | TGTGCCAGCAGTTACGGTGGGAGTAGCGGCACAGATACGCAGTATTTT
TRBJ2-7 | NA | TRBV7-3 | NA | CASSSRGATYEQYF | TGTGCCAGCAGCTCACGGGGGGCCACTTACGAGCAGTACTTC
TRBJ2-7 | NA | TRBV11-2 | once | CASSSNSYEQYF | TGTGCCAGCAGCTCGAACTCCTACGAGCAGTACTTC
TRBJ1-4 | NA | TRBV2 | NA | CASVRGDNEKLFF | TGTGCCAGCGTTCGGGGGGATAATGAAAAACTGTTTTTT
TRBJ2-5 | NA | TRBV28 | NA | CASSPAGRGDETQYF | TGTGCCAGCAGTCCGGCGGGGCGGGGTGACGAGACCCAGTACTTC
TRBJ2-7 | TRBD2 | TRBV19 | NA | CASSMGGANEGYEQYF | TGTGCCAGTAGTATGGGAGGGGCCAATGAGGGGTACGAGCAGTACTTC
TRBJ1-4 | NA | TRBV28 | once | CASLSRGNEKLFF | TGTGCCAGTCTCTCGCGGGGTAATGAAAAACTGTTTTTT
TRBJ2-3 | TRBD2 | TRBV2 | NA | CASRAMSGGRTDTQYF | TGTGCCAGCAGGGCCATGAGCGGGGGACGAACAGATACGCAGTATTTT
TRBJ2-7 | NA | TRBV30 | NA | CAWSSAYEQYF | TGTGCCTGGAGCTCAGCCTACGAGCAGTACTTC
TRBJ2-7 | TRBD1 | TRBV11-3 | few | CASSSTTGFYEQYF | TGTGCCAGCAGCTCTACGACAGGGTTTTACGAGCAGTACTTC
TRBJ1-2 | NA | TRBV19 | NA | CASSIGPGGLYGYTF | TGTGCCAGTAGTATAGGGCCAGGAGGACTCTATGGCTACACCTTC
TRBJ1-1 | NA | TRBV10-3 | NA | CASKVRAEGRAFF | TGTGCCTCCAAGGTTCGGGCCGAGGGGAGGGCTTTCTTT
TRBJ2-7 | TRBD1 | TRBV11-3 | few | CASSSDRKVSYEQYF | TGTGCCAGCAGCTCGGACAGGAAGGTGTCCTACGAGCAGTACTTC